The present T cell receptor (beta chain) was sequenced within a study of blood T cells in healthy people across ages. The V gene's germline CDR1 is SGHAT and CDR2 FQNNGV. The CDR3 has 15 amino acids. Remarks on this clonotype: This may stem from a read error, because a much larger clone lies one nucleotide away.

The use of a sample-barcoded 5' primer and a J-beta primer mix characterized a second PCR of roughly 7 to 11 cycles. TCRdb called the 5' RACE reads again in MiXCR, with one record for every CDR3 protein. The sample has just under 900,000 distinct CDR3 sequences; more than 25% are singletons. Sequences were obtained from blood. The clonotype was recovered from a woman of 80 years or more in good health. The rearrangement joins TRBV11-2 to TRBJ2-1; 7 bases map to TRBD1. Judging by the DNA end, TRBJ2-7 fits better; the J call may be wrong. The DNA of the CDR3 is TGTGCCAGCAGTTCGGACAGGAGCCCCTACAATGAGCAGTACTTC. As protein: CASSSDRSPYNEQYF.